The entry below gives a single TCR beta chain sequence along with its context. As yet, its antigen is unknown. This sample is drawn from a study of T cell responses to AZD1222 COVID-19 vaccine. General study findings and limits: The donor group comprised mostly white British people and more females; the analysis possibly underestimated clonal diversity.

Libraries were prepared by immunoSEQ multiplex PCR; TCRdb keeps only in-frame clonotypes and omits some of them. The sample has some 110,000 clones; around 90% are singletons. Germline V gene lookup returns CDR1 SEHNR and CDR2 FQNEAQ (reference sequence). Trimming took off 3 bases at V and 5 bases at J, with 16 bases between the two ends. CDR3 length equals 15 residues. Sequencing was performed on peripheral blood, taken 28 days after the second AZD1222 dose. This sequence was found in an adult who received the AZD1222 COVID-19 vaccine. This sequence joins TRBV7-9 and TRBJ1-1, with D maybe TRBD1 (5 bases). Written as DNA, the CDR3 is TGTGCCAGCAGCTTGATTTTAGGGGAGTCAACTGAAGCTTTCTTT. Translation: CASSLILGESTEAFF.